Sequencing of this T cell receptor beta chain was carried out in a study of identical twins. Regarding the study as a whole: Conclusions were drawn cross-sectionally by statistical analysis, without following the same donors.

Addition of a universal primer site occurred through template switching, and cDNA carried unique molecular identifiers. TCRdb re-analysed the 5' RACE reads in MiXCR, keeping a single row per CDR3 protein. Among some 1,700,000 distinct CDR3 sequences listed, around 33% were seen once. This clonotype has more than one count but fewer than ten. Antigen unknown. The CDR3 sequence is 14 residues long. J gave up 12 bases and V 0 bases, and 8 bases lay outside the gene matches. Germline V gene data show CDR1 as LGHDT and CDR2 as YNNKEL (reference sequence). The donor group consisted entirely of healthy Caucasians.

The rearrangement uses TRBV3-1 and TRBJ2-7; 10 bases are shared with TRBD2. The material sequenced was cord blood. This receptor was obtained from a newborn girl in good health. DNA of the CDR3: TGTGCCAGCAGCCAAGATCTAGCGGGGGCGATCGCGTACTTC. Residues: CASSQDLAGAIAYF.